These T cell receptor beta chains were read from a single sample in a study of blood T cell repertoires in COVID-19. The repertoire was sequenced with immunoSEQ multiplex PCR; TCRdb's copy has only in-frame clones and lacks some. The sample includes hundreds of thousands of clones, around nine tenths of them seen just once. The sequencing sample was made of PBMCs or T cells enriched from blood (not recorded which). The receptors come from a woman between 18 and 30 years old who had been exposed to COVID-19. Both conserved end residues are part of each CDR3. The D gene is left open where the match is weak. The size entry is marked missing in some rows and otherwise reads once, few, many or a size class.

v_gene	j_gene	abundance	d_gene	CDR3nt	CDR3aa
TRBV28	TRBJ2-7	-	TRBD2	TGTGCCAGCGGGACTAGCGGGAGCTACGAGCAGTACTTC	CASGTSGSYEQYF
TRBV2	TRBJ1-4	-	-	TGTGCCAGCAGCAGGGGACCCGAAAAACTGTTTTTT	CASSRGPEKLFF
TRBV19	TRBJ2-5	-	-	TGTGCCAGTACCCCGCGAGGGAGAGAGACCCAGTACTTC	CASTPRGRETQYF
TRBV9	TRBJ1-4	-	TRBD1	TGTGCCAGCAGCATAGGGACAGGGGATGAAAAACTGTTTTTT	CASSIGTGDEKLFF
TRBV27	TRBJ2-7	-	TRBD1	TGTGCCAGCAGTCCCACCGGGACAGCCGCTAATGAGCAGTACTTC	CASSPTGTAANEQYF
TRBV4-1	TRBJ2-2	-	-	TGCGCCAGCAGCCAAGCGGGAAGCCGCACCGGGGAGCTGTTTTTT	CASSQAGSRTGELFF
TRBV10-3	TRBJ2-4	-	TRBD1	TGTGCCATCAGCGCAGGGGGCGTAACCAAAAACATTCAGTACTTC	CAISAGGVTKNIQYF
TRBV19	TRBJ1-2	-	-	TGTGCCAGTAGTATATCTCCCGGCGGGGGGGACTATGGCTACACCTTC	CASSISPGGGDYGYTF
TRBV4-1	TRBJ1-5	-	TRBD1	TGCGCCAGCAGTGGTCTAGGCGGGACAGGGGGCTGGCAGCCCCAGCATTTT	CASSGLGGTGGWQPQHF
TRBV4-2	TRBJ2-7	-	TRBD2	TGTGCCAGCAGCCAGGATAGGACTAGCGGGATCACCGAGCAGTACTTC	CASSQDRTSGITEQYF
TRBV18	TRBJ2-1	-	TRBD1	TGTGCCAGCTCACCACCGATGGGACAGGGCGGTTCCCTAGGTAGGAATGAGCAGTTCTTC	CASSPPMGQGGSLGRNEQFF
TRBV27	TRBJ2-1	-	-	TGTGCCAGCAGTCCATACGGTGACAATGAGCAGTTCTTC	CASSPYGDNEQFF
TRBV19	TRBJ1-6	-	-	TGTGCCAGTAAGGGGGACGGAGTGAATTCACCCCTCCACTTT	CASKGDGVNSPLHF
TRBV9	TRBJ1-5	-	TRBD1	TGTGCCAGCAGCGTACGACAGGGGGCGCCTCATCAGCCCCAGCATTTT	CASSVRQGAPHQPQHF
TRBV4-3	TRBJ2-7	-	-	TGCGCCAGCAGCCAGGGCTTTGCCCAGACCTACGAGCAGTACTTC	CASSQGFAQTYEQYF
TRBV5-1	TRBJ2-3	once	TRBD1	TGCGCCAGCAGACGGACAGGGCCCCCAGATACGCAGTATTTT	CASRRTGPPDTQYF
TRBV9	TRBJ1-3	-	-	TGTGCCAGCAGCGTAGTTGGAACGGGCTCTGGAAACACCATATATTTT	CASSVVGTGSGNTIYF
TRBV5-1	TRBJ2-7	-	TRBD2	TGCGCCAGCAGCCCCGCGGTGGGACTAGCGGGGACCTACGAGCAGTACTTC	CASSPAVGLAGTYEQYF
TRBV4-1	TRBJ2-3	-	-	TGCGCCAGCAGCCAAGATAATACGCAGTATTTT	CASSQDNTQYF
TRBV30	TRBJ1-6	-	-	TGTGCCTGGAGTGTACTAGAAGGACTGTTGAGTAATTCACCCCTCCACTTT	CAWSVLEGLLSNSPLHF
TRBV5-4	TRBJ1-2	-	-	TGTGCCAGCAGCTTGCCTAGCGGCGCTAACTATGGCTACACCTTC	CASSLPSGANYGYTF
TRBV7-9	TRBJ2-2	-	-	TGTGCCAGCAGCTTGCTTGGACAGTCGAACACCGGGGAGCTGTTTTTT	CASSLLGQSNTGELFF
TRBV4-1	TRBJ2-2	-	-	TGCGCCAGCAGCCAAGAATCAGGTTTCGGGGAGCTGTTTTTT	CASSQESGFGELFF
TRBV28	TRBJ1-3	-	-	TGTGCCAGCAGTTTACGCGGGCACGGAAACACCATATATTTT	CASSLRGHGNTIYF
TRBV3-1/TRBV3-2	TRBJ2-7	-	TRBD1	TGTGCCAGCAGCCGCGGGACAGGGGAGTTAACCTACGAGCAGTACTTC	CASSRGTGELTYEQYF
TRBV27	TRBJ2-7	-	TRBD2	TGTGCCAGCAGTTTAGTTCGCGGCGGGAGGGATTTCGGGCCCACGGGGGAGCAGTACTTC	CASSLVRGGRDFGPTGEQYF
TRBV2	TRBJ2-3	-	-	TGTGCCAGCAGTGAGGGCGGCACAGATACGCAGTATTTT	CASSEGGTDTQYF
TRBV3-1/TRBV3-2	TRBJ2-1	-	TRBD1	TGTGCCAGCAGCAAGAAAGGCGGGGCAGGGGGCGGAAACAATGAGCAGTTCTTC	CASSKKGGAGGGNNEQFF
TRBV28	TRBJ2-5	-	TRBD2	TGTGCCAGCAGTTTACTAGCGGGAAGGGAGACCCAGTACTTC	CASSLLAGRETQYF
TRBV19	TRBJ2-2	-	-	TGTGCCAGTATATCGGGTAAAGTTGTCGCCGGGGAGCTGTTTTTT	CASISGKVVAGELFF
TRBV28	TRBJ2-3	-	-	TGTGCCAGCAGTCATGAGGATAGCACAGATACGCAGTATTTT	CASSHEDSTDTQYF
TRBV7-8	TRBJ1-2	-	-	TGTGCCAGCAGCTTAGGCGGATATGGCTACACCTTC	CASSLGGYGYTF
TRBV18	TRBJ2-2	-	TRBD2	TGTGCCAGCTCACCATCCCTAGCGGCGAACACCGGGGAGCTGTTTTTT	CASSPSLAANTGELFF
TRBV19	TRBJ2-1	-	-	TGTGCCAGTAGGGAAGGTTCCTCTGAGGATGAGCAGTTCTTC	CASREGSSEDEQFF
TRBV11-2	TRBJ2-3	-	TRBD2	TGTGCCAGCAGCCCCGGGACTAGCGGGGGGACTAGCACAGATACGCAGTATTTT	CASSPGTSGGTSTDTQYF
TRBV9	TRBJ1-2	-	-	TGTGCCAGCAGCCCAAGTGCACAGCCGAGTAACTATGGCTACACCTTC	CASSPSAQPSNYGYTF
TRBV2	TRBJ2-7	once	-	TGTGCCAGCAGTGATTGGAGGACCTCCTACGAGCAGTACTTC	CASSDWRTSYEQYF
TRBV27	TRBJ1-5	-	TRBD1	TGTGCCAGCAGTCTGACAGGGGGCAATCAGCCCCAGCATTTT	CASSLTGGNQPQHF
TRBV4-2	TRBJ2-3	-	TRBD2	TGTGCCAGCAGCCAAGATAGGCCCGGACTAGCGGGACGCACAGATACGCAGTATTTT	CASSQDRPGLAGRTDTQYF
TRBV2	TRBJ2-3	-	TRBD1	TGTGCCAGCAGACAGGGGACAGATACGCAGTATTTT	CASRQGTDTQYF
TRBV6-1	TRBJ2-7	once	TRBD1	TGTGCCAGCAGTGAACGGCCCCCGGGACAGGGAGCGTCCTACGAGCAGTACTTC	CASSERPPGQGASYEQYF
TRBV7-9	TRBJ1-2	-	TRBD1	TGTGCCAGCAGCTTAGGCGCAGGGGGAAAAAAAAACTTC	CASSLGAGGKKNF
TRBV6-5	TRBJ1-5	once	TRBD1	TGTGCCAGCGCCCTTGACAGGGGGCATGTTCAGCCCCAGCATTTT	CASALDRGHVQPQHF
TRBV6-2/TRBV6-3	TRBJ2-1	few	TRBD2	TGTGCCAGCAGTTACGGGACTAGCGGTAACAATGAGCAGTTCTTC	CASSYGTSGNNEQFF
TRBV24-1	TRBJ1-6	once	-	TGTGCCACCAGTGAGGGTACAGGGATGTATTCACCCCTCCACTTT	CATSEGTGMYSPLHF
TRBV19	TRBJ2-2	-	-	TGTGCCAGTAGTCGGAGCCTGGGGGAGCTGTTTTTT	CASSRSLGELFF
TRBV28	TRBJ2-7	-	-	TGTGCCAGCAGTTTGCAGACAGTATCCTACGAGCAGTACTTC	CASSLQTVSYEQYF
TRBV25-1	TRBJ2-7	-	-	TGTGCCAGCAGTGCATCGGTGAAGTTTCCCTCCTACGAGCAGTACTTC	CASSASVKFPSYEQYF
TRBV5-1	TRBJ1-4	-	-	TGCGCCAGCGGGGCGGCAGGGAATGAAAAACTGTTTTTT	CASGAAGNEKLFF
TRBV7-2	TRBJ2-7	-	TRBD2	TGTGCCAGCGGTACTAGCGGGGGCCTGTCCTACGAGCAGTACTTC	CASGTSGGLSYEQYF